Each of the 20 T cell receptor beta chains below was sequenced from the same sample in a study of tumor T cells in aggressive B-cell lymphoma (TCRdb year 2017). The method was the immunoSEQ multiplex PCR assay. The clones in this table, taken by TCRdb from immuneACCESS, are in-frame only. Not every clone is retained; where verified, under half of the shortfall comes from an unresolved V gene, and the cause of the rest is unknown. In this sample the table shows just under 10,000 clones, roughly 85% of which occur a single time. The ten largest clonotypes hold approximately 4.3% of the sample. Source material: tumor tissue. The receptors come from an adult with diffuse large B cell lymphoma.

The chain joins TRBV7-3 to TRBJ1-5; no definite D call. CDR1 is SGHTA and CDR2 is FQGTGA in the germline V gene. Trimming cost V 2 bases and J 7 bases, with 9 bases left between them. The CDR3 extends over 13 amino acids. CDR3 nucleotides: TGTGCCAGCAGCTTAGAGGGCGGGCAGCCCCAGCATTTT. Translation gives CASSLEGGQPQHF.

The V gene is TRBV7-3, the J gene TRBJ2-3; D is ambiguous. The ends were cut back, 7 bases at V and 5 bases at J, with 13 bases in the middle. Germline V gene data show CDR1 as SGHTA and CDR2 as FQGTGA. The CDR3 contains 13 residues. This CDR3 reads CASTQWAGDTQYF. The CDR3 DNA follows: TGTGCCAGCACCCAGTGGGCAGGAGATACGCAGTATTTT.

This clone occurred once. CDR3 nucleotides: TGTGCCAGCAGGGACGCGGATGATAGCGGGAGGCCATGTTCGAGCACAGATACGCAGTATTTT. It yields the protein CASRDADDSGRPCSSTDTQYF. The rearrangement links TRBV6-4 to TRBJ2-3, with 10 bases that match TRBD2. The germline V gene encodes CDR1 MRHNA and CDR2 SNTAGT. The CDR3 is 21 residues long. J lost 0 bases, V lost 6 bases, and 21 bases had no gene match.

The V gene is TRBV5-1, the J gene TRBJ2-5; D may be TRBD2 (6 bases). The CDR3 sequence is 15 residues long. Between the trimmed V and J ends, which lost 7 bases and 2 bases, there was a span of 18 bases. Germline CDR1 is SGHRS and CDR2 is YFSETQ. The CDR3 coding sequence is TGCGCCAGCCAGTCGCTGGGGGGAGCACAAGAGACCCAGTACTTC. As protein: CASQSLGGAQETQYF.

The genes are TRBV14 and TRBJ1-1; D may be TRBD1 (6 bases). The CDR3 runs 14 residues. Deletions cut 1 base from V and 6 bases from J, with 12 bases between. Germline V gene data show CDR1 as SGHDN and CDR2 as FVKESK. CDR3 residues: CASSQVYRGSEAFF. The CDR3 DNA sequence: TGTGCCAGCAGCCAAGTATATAGGGGGTCTGAAGCTTTCTTT.

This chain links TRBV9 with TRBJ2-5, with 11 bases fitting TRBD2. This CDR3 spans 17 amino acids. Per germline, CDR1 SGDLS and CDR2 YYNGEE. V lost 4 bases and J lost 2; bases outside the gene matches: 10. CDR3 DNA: TGTGCCAGCAGCCCCACGCCGGGACTAGCGGTGCAAGAGACCCAGTACTTC. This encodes CASSPTPGLAVQETQYF.

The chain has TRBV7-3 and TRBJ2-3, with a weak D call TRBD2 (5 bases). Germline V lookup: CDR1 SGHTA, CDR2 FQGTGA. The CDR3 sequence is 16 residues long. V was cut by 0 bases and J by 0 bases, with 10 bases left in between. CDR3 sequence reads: CASSLTRASSTDTQYF. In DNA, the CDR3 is TGTGCCAGCAGCTTAACGAGGGCGTCTAGCACAGATACGCAGTATTTT.

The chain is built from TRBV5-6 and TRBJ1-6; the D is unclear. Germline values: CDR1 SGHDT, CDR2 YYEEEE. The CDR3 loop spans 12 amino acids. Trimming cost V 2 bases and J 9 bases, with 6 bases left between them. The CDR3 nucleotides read TGTGCCAGCAGCTTCAGCGGTTCACCCCTCCACTTT. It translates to CASSFSGSPLHF.

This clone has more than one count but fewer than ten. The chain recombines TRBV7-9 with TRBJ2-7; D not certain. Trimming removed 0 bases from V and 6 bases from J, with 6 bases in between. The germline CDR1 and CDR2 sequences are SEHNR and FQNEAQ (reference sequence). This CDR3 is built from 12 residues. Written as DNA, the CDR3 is TGTGCCAGCAGCTTAGCGCGAGGCGAGCAGTACTTC. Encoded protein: CASSLARGEQYF.

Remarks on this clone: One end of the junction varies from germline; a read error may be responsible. CDR3 protein: CATSRGSGSGNIIYF. The CDR3, as DNA: TGTGCCACCAGCAGAGGTTCAGGGTCTGGAAACATCATATATTTT. The chain carries TRBV15 and TRBJ1-3; the D gene is possibly TRBD1 (5 bases). Germline V gene lookup returns CDR1 LNHNV and CDR2 YYDKDF (reference sequence). CDR3 length equals 15 residues. Filled out from reference TRBV15 and TRBJ1-3, the complete variable domain reads DAMVIQNPRYQVTQFGKPVTLSCSQTLNHNVMYWYQQKSSQAPKLLFHYYDKDFNNEADTPDNFQSRRPNTSFCFLDIRSPGLGDTAMYLCATSRGSGSGNIIYFGEGSWLTVV.

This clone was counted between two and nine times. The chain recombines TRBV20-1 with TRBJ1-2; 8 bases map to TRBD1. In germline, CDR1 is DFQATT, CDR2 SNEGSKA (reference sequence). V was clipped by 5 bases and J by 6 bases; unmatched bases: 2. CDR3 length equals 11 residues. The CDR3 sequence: CSAPTGDGYTF. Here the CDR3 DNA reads TGCAGTGCTCCGACAGGGGATGGCTACACCTTC.

The CDR3 is CASSLGLAGVSGIQYF. The DNA of the CDR3 is TGTGCCAGCAGCTTGGGACTAGCGGGAGTTAGCGGCATTCAGTACTTC. The chain is built from TRBV5-8 and TRBJ2-4, with 12 bases that match TRBD2. The germline V gene has CDR1 SGHTS and CDR2 YDEGEE. Trimming removed 0 bases from V and 9 bases from J; junction bases left unmatched: 7. The CDR3 is 16 residues long.

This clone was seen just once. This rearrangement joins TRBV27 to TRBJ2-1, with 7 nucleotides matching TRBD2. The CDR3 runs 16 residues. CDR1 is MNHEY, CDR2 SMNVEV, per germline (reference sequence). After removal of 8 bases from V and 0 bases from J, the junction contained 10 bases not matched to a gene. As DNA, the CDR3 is TGTGCCAGCGCTAGGAGCGGGGCAAGCTCCTACAATGAGCAGTTCTTC. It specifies CASARSGASSYNEQFF.

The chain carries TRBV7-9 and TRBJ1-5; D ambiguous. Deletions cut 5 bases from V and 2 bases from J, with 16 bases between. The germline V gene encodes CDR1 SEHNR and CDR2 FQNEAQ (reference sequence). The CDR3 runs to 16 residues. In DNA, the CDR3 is TGTGCCAGCAGCGGAGGAGTGGATTTGGGCAATCAGCCCCAGCATTTT. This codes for CASSGGVDLGNQPQHF.

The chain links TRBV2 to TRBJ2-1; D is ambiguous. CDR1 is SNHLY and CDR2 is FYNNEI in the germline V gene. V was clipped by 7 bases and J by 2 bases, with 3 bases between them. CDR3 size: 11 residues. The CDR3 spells CASKPYNEQFF. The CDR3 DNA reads TGTGCCAGCAAGCCCTACAATGAGCAGTTCTTC.

The CDR3, as DNA: TGTGCCAGCAGCCAAGGACCCGGGACTAGCGTAACCTCGGAGTACTTC. This gives the protein CASSQGPGTSVTSEYF. V gene TRBV4-2 combines with J gene TRBJ2-7; TRBD2 aligns across 10 bases. The V segment lost 1 base and the J segment 11 bases; nucleotides outside the gene matches: 14. The CDR3 extends over 16 amino acids. Germline CDR1 reads LGHNA; CDR2 reads YNFKEQ.

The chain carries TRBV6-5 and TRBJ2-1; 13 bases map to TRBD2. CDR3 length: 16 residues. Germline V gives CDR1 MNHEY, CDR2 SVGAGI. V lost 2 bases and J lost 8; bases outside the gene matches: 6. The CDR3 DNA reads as TGTGCCAGCAGTTACCAACTAGCGGGAGGGCCTGATGAGCAGTTCTTC. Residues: CASSYQLAGGPDEQFF.

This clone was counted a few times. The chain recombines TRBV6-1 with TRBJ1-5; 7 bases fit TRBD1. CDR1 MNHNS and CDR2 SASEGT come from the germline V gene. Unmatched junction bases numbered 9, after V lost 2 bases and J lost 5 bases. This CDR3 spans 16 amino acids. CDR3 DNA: TGTGCCAGCAGTGAAATAAGACAGGGTGGGTATCAGCCCCAGCATTTT. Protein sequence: CASSEIRQGGYQPQHF.

CDR3 residues: CASSPGDRGIGETQYF. In DNA form, the CDR3 reads TGTGCCAGCAGCCCCGGAGACAGGGGAATAGGAGAGACCCAGTACTTC. The chain has TRBV11-3 and TRBJ2-5; 8 bases map to TRBD1. V was pared by 5 bases and J by 4 bases, with 12 bases of the junction left unmatched. Germline V gives CDR1 SGHNT, CDR2 YENEEA. The CDR3 consists of 16 residues.

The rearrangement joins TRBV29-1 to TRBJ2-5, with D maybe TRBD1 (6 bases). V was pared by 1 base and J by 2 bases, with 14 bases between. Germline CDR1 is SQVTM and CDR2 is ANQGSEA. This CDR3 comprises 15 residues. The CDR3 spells CSVEGGRGRQETQYF. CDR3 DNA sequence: TGCAGCGTTGAAGGGGGCAGGGGCAGGCAAGAGACCCAGTACTTC. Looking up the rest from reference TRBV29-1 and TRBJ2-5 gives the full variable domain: SAVISQKPSRDICQRGTSLTIQCQVDSQVTMMFWYRQQPGQSLTLIATANQGSEATYESGFVIDKFPISRPNLTFSTLTVSNMSPEDSSIYLCSVEGGRGRQETQYFGPGTRLLVL.